This TCR beta chain was sequenced during a study of shared clonotypes between healthy human individuals. Study results and limitations: For sorted subsets, rarefaction showed incomplete sequencing despite large depth.

About this clone itself: Antigen unknown.

Donors were healthy HIV-negative adults without recent acute infections or vaccinations. Every immunoSEQ plate was one replicate of a subset's evenly spread DNA. Using immunoSEQ multiplex PCR, the repertoire was profiled, and TCRdb retains in-frame clones only, with some absent. The table shows roughly 1 million clones, with about 70% occurring only once. This clonotype originated in a man younger than 35 in good health. The sample was memory CD4+ T cells sorted from blood. The subset here: CD45RA-negative fraction.

The CDR3 protein is CASSGGSPAGTQYF. Here the CDR3 DNA reads TGCGCCAGCAGTGGGGGGTCACCGGCGGGTACGCAGTATTTT. V usage is TRBV10-1 and J usage is TRBJ2-3; D possibly matches TRBD1 or TRBD2 (5 bases each). CDR1 WNHNN and CDR2 SYGVQD come from the germline V gene (reference sequence). V was clipped by 4 bases and J by 8 bases, with 16 bases between them. CDR3 length: 14 residues.